This entry is about one TCR beta chain. The sample comes from a study of shared clonotypes between healthy human individuals. Deep-level running was used for the assay. Only in-frame clones appear in the TCRdb table, and some are missing; sequencing was by immunoSEQ multiplex PCR. Among 2 million to 3 million clones listed, 90% to 95% were seen once. Splitting the CD4+ cells yielded a CD45RA+ naive subset and a CD45RA-negative memory subset. CDR3 length: 15 residues. Trimming cost V 6 bases and J 1 base, with 13 bases left between them. Germline CDR1 is WNHNN and CDR2 is SYGVQD (reference sequence). The sequence was collected from a man aged 18 to 30 in good health. Some clones in this sample may be carry-over from other donors' samples. Sequencing input: naive CD4+ T cells from PBMCs. Specified subset: CD45RA+ positively selected. The J gene is TRBJ2-1, the V gene TRBV10-1; perhaps TRBD2 as D (6 bases). The CDR3 reads CASRISLASYNEQFF. The CDR3 DNA reads TGCGCCAGCAGAATATCACTAGCTTCCTACAATGAGCAGTTCTTC.